This TCR beta chain was captured by sequencing in a study of OX40 agonist ivuxolimab in advanced cancers. On the study more broadly: Ivuxolimab was delivered to patients intravenously every 2 weeks at doses spanning 0.01 to 10 mg/kg. A history of anti-PD-1, anti-PD-L1 or anti-CTLA-4 therapy was acceptable, and over 35% had some.

Baseline was the first blood sampling point, followed by cycle 4 day 1 and cycle 7 day 1. Germline lookup yields CDR1 MNHEY and CDR2 SVGAGI. This CDR3 has 15 residues. V was cut by 4 bases and J by 6 bases, with 16 bases left in between. The study, taken as a whole, reports: Clonal expansion was seen in CD4+ and CD8+ blood T cells by week 6 at 0.1 to 3.0 mg/kg.

A note on this clone: No antigen is known for it.

Sequencing used immunoSEQ multiplex PCR; TCRdb keeps in-frame clones, though not all of them. The sample yields about 64,000 clones, roughly 85% seen once. The J gene is TRBJ2-1, the V gene TRBV6-5, with D tentatively TRBD1 (5 bases). The sequencing used CD4+ or CD8+ T cells sorted from blood, collected in a trial of the OX40 agonist ivuxolimab. The clonotype comes from an adult with an advanced solid tumor such as melanoma, head and neck, liver or kidney cancer. The CDR3 nucleotides are TGTGCCAGCAGTTCCAGGGCAGCCCTTTTCAATGAGCAGTTCTTC. It specifies CASSSRAALFNEQFF.